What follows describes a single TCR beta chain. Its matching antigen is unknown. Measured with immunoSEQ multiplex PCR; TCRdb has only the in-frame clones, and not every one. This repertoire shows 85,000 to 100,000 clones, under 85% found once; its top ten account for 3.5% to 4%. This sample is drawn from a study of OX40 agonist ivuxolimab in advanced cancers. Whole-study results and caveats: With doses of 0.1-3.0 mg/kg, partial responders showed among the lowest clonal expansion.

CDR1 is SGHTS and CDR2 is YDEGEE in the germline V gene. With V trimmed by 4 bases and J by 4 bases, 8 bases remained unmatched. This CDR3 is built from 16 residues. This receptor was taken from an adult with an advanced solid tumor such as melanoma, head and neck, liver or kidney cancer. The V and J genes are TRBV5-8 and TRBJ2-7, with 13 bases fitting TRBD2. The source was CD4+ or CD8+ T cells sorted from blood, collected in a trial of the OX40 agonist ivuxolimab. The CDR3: CASSAYTSGRGYEQYF. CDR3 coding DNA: TGTGCCAGCAGCGCCTATACTAGCGGGAGGGGTTACGAGCAGTACTTC.